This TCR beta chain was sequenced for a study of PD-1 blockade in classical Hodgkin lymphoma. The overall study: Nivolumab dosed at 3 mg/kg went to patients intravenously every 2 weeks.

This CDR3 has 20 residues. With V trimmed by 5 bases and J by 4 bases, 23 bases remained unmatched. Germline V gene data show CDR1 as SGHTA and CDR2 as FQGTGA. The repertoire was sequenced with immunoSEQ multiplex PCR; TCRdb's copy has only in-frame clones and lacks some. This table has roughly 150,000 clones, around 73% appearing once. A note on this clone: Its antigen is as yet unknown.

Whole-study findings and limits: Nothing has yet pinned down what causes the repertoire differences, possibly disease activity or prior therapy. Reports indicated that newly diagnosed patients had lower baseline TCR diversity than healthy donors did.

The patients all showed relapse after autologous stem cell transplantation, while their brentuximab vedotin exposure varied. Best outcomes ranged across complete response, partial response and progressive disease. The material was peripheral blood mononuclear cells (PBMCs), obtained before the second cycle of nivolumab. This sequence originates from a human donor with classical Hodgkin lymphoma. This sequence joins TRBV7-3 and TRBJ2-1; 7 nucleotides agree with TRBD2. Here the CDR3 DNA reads TGTGCCAGCAGCCCCGCCCGACACCCCTCAGTCGGCGGGGGTTACAATGAGCAGTTCTTC. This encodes CASSPARHPSVGGGYNEQFF.